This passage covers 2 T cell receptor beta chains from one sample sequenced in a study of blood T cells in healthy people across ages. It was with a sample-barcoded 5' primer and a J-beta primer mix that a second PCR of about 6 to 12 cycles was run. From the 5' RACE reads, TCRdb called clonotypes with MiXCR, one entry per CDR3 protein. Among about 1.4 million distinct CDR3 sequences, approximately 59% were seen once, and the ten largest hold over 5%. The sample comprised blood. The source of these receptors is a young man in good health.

CDR3 sequence: CASTSRALYISGYTF. CDR3 DNA: TGTGCCAGCACGTCGCGAGCCCTTTACATATCTGGCTACACCTTC. The rearrangement joins TRBV3-1 to TRBJ1-2; D gene ambiguous. This CDR3 region has 15 residues. The V gene's germline CDR1 is LGHDT and CDR2 YNNKEL (reference sequence). V lost 7 bases to trimming and J lost 7 bases, with 22 bases between them.

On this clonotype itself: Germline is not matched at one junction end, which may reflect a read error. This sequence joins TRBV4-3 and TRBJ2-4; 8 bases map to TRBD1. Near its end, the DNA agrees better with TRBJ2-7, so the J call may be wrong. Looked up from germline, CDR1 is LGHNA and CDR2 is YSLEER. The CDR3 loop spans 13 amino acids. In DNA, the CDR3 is TGCGCCAACAGCTATGGACAGGGCTACGAGCAGTACTTC. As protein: CANSYGQGYEQYF.